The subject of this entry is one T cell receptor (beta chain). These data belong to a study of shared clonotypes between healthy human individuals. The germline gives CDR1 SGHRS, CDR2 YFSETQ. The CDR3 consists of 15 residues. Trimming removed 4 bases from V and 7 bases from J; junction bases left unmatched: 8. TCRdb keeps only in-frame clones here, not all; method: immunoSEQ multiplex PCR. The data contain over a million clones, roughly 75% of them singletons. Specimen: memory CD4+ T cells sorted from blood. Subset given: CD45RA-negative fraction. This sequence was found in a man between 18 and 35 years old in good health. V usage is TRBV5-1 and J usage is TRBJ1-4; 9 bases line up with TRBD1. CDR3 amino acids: CASSRAQGALEKLFF. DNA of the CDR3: TGCGCCAGCAGCCGGGCACAGGGGGCGCTTGAAAAACTGTTTTTT. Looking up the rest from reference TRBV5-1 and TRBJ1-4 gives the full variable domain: KAGVTQTPRYLIKTRGQQVTLSCSPISGHRSVSWYQQTPGQGLQFLFEYFSETQRNKGNFPGRFSGRQFSNSRSEMNVSTLELGDSALYLCASSRAQGALEKLFFGSGTQLSVL.